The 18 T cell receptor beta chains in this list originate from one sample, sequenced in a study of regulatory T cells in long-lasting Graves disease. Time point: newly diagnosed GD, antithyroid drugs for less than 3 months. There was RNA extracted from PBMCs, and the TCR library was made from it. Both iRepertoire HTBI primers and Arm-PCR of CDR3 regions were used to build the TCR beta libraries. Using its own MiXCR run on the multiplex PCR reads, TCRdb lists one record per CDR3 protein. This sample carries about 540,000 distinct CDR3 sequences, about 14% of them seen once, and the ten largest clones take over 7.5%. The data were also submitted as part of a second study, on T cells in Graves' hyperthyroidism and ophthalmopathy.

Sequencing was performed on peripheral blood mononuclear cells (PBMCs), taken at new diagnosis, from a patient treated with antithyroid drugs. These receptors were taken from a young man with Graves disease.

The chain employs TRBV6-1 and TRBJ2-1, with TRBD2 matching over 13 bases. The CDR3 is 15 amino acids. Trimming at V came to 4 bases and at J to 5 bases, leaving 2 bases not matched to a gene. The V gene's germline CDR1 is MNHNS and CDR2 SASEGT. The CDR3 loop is CASSAGLAGNNEQFF. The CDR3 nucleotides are TGTGCCAGCAGTGCGGGACTAGCGGGAAACAATGAGCAGTTCTTC.

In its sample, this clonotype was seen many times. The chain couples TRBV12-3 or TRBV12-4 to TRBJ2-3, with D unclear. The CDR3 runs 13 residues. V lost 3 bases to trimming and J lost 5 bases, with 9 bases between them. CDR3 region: CASSLQAGDTQYF. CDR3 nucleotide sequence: TGTGCCAGCAGTTTGCAAGCCGGAGATACGCAGTATTTT.

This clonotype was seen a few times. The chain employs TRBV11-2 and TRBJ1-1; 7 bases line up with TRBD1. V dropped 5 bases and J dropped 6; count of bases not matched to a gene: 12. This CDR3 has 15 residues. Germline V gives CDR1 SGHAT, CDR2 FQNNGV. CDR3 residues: CASSPDPQGLPEAFF. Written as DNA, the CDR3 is TGTGCCAGCAGCCCTGACCCACAGGGGTTACCTGAAGCTTTCTTT.

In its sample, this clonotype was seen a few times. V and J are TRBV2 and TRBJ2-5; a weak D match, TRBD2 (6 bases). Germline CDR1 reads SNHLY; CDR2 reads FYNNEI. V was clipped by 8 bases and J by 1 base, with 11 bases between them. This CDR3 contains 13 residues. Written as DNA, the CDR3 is TGTGCCAGCTGCGCGGGGATCCAAGAGACCCAGTACTTC. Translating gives CASCAGIQETQYF.

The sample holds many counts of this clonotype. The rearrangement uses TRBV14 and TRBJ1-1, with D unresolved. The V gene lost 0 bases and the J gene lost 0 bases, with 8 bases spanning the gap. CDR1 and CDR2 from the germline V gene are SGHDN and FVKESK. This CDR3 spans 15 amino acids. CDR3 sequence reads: CASSQEGKMNTEAFF. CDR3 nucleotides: TGTGCCAGCAGCCAAGAGGGGAAAATGAACACTGAAGCTTTCTTT.

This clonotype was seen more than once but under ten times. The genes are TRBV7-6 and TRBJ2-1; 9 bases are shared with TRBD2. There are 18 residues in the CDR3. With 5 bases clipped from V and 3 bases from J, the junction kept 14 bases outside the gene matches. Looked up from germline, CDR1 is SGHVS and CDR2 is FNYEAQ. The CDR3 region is CASSPRWATSGNYNEQFF. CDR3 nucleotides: TGTGCCAGCAGCCCGAGGTGGGCGACTAGCGGAAACTACAATGAGCAGTTCTTC.

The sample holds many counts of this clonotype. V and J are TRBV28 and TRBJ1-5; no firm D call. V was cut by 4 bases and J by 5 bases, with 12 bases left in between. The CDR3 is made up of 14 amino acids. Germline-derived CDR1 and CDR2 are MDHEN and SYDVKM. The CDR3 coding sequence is TGTGCCAGCAGTTACACCGAGGGCGATCAGCCCCAGCATTTT. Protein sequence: CASSYTEGDQPQHF.

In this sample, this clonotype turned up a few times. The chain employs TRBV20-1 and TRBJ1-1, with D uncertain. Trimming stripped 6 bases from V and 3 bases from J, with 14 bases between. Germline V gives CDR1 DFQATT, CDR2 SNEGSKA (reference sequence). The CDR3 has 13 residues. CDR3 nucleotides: TGCAGTGCCTGGGGAGGGTTAGACACTGAAGCTTTCTTT. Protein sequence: CSAWGGLDTEAFF.

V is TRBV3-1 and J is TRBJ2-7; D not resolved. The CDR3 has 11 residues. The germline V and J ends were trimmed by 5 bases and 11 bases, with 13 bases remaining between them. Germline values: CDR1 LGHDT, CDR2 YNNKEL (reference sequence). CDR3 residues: CASSTGDEKYF. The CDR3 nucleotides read TGTGCCAGCAGCACCGGAGACGAAAAGTACTTC.

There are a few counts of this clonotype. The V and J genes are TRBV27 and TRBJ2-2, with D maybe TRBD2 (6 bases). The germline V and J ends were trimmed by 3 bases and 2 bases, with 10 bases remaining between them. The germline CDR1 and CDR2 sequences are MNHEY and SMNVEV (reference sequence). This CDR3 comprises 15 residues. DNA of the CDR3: TGTGCCAGCAGTTTCTCTAGCGCTAACACCGGGGAGCTGTTTTTT. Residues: CASSFSSANTGELFF.

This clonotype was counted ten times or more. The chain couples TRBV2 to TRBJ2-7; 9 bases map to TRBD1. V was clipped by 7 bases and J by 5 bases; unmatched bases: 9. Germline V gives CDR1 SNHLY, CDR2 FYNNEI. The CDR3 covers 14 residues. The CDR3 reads CASNMDRGRHEQYF. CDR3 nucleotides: TGTGCCAGCAATATGGACAGGGGTCGGCACGAGCAGTACTTC.

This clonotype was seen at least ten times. Here the CDR3 reads CACPGQLEAFF. The CDR3 nucleotides are TGTGCCTGCCCGGGACAGCTTGAAGCTTTCTTT. This chain links TRBV30 with TRBJ1-1, with 7 bases lining up with TRBD1. Germline trimming cut 6 bases from V and 7 bases from J; bases unmatched to any gene: 5. From germline, CDR1 is GTSNPN and CDR2 SVGIG (reference sequence). This CDR3 is built from 11 residues.

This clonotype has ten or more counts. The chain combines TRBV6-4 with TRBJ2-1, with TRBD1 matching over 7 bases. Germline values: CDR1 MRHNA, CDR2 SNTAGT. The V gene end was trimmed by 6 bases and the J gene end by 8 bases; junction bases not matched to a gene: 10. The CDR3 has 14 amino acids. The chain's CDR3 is CASSEKGAEDEQFF. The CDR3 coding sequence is TGTGCCAGCAGCGAAAAGGGGGCAGAAGATGAGCAGTTCTTC.

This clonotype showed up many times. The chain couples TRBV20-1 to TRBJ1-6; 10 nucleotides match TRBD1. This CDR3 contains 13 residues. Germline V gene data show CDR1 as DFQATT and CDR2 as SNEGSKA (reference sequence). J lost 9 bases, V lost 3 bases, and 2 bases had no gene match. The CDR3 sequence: CSARDRGASPLHF. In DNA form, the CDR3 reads TGCAGTGCTAGGGACAGGGGGGCTTCACCCCTCCACTTT.

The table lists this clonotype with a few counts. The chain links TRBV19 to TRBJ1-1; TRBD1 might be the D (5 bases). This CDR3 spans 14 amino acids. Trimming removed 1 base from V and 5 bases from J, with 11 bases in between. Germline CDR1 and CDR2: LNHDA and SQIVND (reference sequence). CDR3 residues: CASSIVRGVTEAFF. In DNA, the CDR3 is TGTGCCAGTAGTATAGTGAGGGGCGTGACTGAAGCTTTCTTT.

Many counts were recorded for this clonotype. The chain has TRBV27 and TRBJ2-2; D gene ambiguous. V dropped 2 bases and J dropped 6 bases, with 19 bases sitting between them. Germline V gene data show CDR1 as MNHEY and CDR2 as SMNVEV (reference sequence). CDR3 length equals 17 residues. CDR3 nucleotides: TGTGCCAGCAGTTTAATCCCAGGACGTGGTGGGTCCGGGGAGCTGTTTTTT. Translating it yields CASSLIPGRGGSGELFF.

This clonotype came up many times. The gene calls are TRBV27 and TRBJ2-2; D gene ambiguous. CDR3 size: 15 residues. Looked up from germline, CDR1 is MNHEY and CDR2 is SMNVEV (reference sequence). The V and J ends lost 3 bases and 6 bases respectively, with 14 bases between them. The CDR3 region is CASSLDSTLSGELFF. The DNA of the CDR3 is TGTGCCAGCAGTTTGGATTCGACGCTCTCCGGGGAGCTGTTTTTT.

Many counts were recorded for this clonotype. The CDR3 region has the DNA TGTGCCACCAGTGACCTGGACGGTTACAATGAGCAGTTCTTC. Translated: CATSDLDGYNEQFF. The chain recombines TRBV24-1 with TRBJ2-1, with D uncertain. Germline V lookup: CDR1 KGHDR, CDR2 SFDVKD. This CDR3 comprises 14 residues. V was cut by 4 bases and J by 4 bases, with 10 bases left in between.